This is a list of T cell receptor beta chains from one sample in a study of T cells in localized non-small cell lung cancer. Some clones are missing from TCRdb's copy, which holds only in-frame ones; the method was immunoSEQ multiplex PCR. Of approximately 52,000 clones detected, around three quarters appear once; the ten largest clones hold roughly a sixth. The source material was peripheral blood, sampled before any cancer treatment. The source is a man aged 35 to 70 with stage I squamous cell lung carcinoma. Both conserved end residues are part of each CDR3. Each record gives: J gene, D gene, V gene, CDR3 length, clone size, CDR3 DNA, CDR3 protein. A D gene is named only where the DNA matches it firmly. Size tells how often a clone was seen (once, few, many) or the class of an expanded clone, and some rows leave it out.

J gene: TRBJ1-4; D gene: .; V gene: TRBV4-1; CDR3 length: 14; clone size: .; CDR3 DNA: TGCGCCAGCAGCCCTGGGACAAGTTTAGAAAAACTGTTTTTT; CDR3 protein: CASSPGTSLEKLFF
J gene: TRBJ1-6; D gene: .; V gene: TRBV18; CDR3 length: 15; clone size: .; CDR3 DNA: TGTGCCAGCTCACCATGGGGGACAACGAATTCACCCCTCCACTTT; CDR3 protein: CASSPWGTTNSPLHF
J gene: TRBJ2-3; D gene: .; V gene: TRBV6-1; CDR3 length: 16; clone size: once; CDR3 DNA: TGTGCCAGCAGTGAACAAGGTTCCTCGGGCACAGATACGCAGTATTTT; CDR3 protein: CASSEQGSSGTDTQYF
J gene: TRBJ2-7; D gene: .; V gene: TRBV18; CDR3 length: 17; clone size: once; CDR3 DNA: TGTGCCAGCTCCCCTGAGCTTACAACCGGAGGGAGGTACGAGCAGTACTTC; CDR3 protein: CASSPELTTGGRYEQYF
J gene: TRBJ2-7; D gene: .; V gene: TRBV7-2; CDR3 length: 16; clone size: .; CDR3 DNA: TGTGCCAGCAGCTTGGAAATCATCCGGGGTAACTACGAGCAGTACTTC; CDR3 protein: CASSLEIIRGNYEQYF
J gene: TRBJ1-2; D gene: TRBD1; V gene: TRBV13; CDR3 length: 16; clone size: .; CDR3 DNA: TGTGCCAGCAGCCGGGACAGCGACCCCATAACCTATGGCTACACCTTC; CDR3 protein: CASSRDSDPITYGYTF
J gene: TRBJ1-6; D gene: .; V gene: TRBV18; CDR3 length: 14; clone size: .; CDR3 DNA: TGTGCCAGCTCACCACCGGGCGAGGTGGGACCCCTCCACTTT; CDR3 protein: CASSPPGEVGPLHF
J gene: TRBJ1-3; D gene: .; V gene: TRBV5-1; CDR3 length: 16; clone size: few; CDR3 DNA: TGCGCCAGCAGCTCGGGATCTTTAAGCTCTGGAAACACCATATATTTT; CDR3 protein: CASSSGSLSSGNTIYF
J gene: TRBJ1-6; D gene: .; V gene: TRBV4-3; CDR3 length: 16; clone size: .; CDR3 DNA: TGCGCCAGCAGCCAAGAGCACTGGACAGCTAATTCACCCCTCCACTTT; CDR3 protein: CASSQEHWTANSPLHF
J gene: TRBJ2-5; D gene: TRBD2; V gene: TRBV5-5; CDR3 length: 17; clone size: .; CDR3 DNA: TGTGCCAGCAGCTCCGGGACTAGCGGGGGGAACCAAGAGACCCAGTACTTC; CDR3 protein: CASSSGTSGGNQETQYF
J gene: TRBJ1-1; D gene: TRBD1; V gene: TRBV27; CDR3 length: 16; clone size: .; CDR3 DNA: TGTGCCAGCACCCCGGGGGGAGGGGGCGGTGACACTGAAGCTTTCTTT; CDR3 protein: CASTPGGGGGDTEAFF
J gene: TRBJ2-7; D gene: .; V gene: TRBV28; CDR3 length: 14; clone size: .; CDR3 DNA: TGTGCCAGCAGCCACGAAGGACCTATTTACGAGCAGTACTTC; CDR3 protein: CASSHEGPIYEQYF
J gene: TRBJ2-2; D gene: .; V gene: TRBV11-2; CDR3 length: 14; clone size: .; CDR3 DNA: TGTGCCAGCAGCTCGTCGGACTCGAGCGGGGAGCTGTTTTTT; CDR3 protein: CASSSSDSSGELFF
J gene: TRBJ1-1; D gene: .; V gene: TRBV10-3; CDR3 length: 15; clone size: few; CDR3 DNA: TGTGCCATCAGTGACCCTGGACAGAGGAACACTGAAGCTTTCTTT; CDR3 protein: CAISDPGQRNTEAFF
J gene: TRBJ1-2; D gene: .; V gene: TRBV18; CDR3 length: 13; clone size: .; CDR3 DNA: TGTGCCAGCTCACCCGACAGAAGCTATGGCTACACCTTC; CDR3 protein: CASSPDRSYGYTF
J gene: TRBJ1-2; D gene: TRBD1; V gene: TRBV28; CDR3 length: 13; clone size: .; CDR3 DNA: TGTGCCAGCAGTTTAAAAGGGGGCCATGGCTACACCTTC; CDR3 protein: CASSLKGGHGYTF
J gene: TRBJ1-3; D gene: .; V gene: TRBV19; CDR3 length: 14; clone size: .; CDR3 DNA: TGTGCCAGTAGTACCGGGGATTCTGGAAACACCATATATTTT; CDR3 protein: CASSTGDSGNTIYF
J gene: TRBJ1-1; D gene: .; V gene: TRBV7-8; CDR3 length: 12; clone size: .; CDR3 DNA: TGTGCCAGCGAGAACGGGAACACTGAAGCTTTCTTT; CDR3 protein: CASENGNTEAFF
J gene: TRBJ2-2; D gene: .; V gene: TRBV2; CDR3 length: 12; clone size: .; CDR3 DNA: TGTGCCAGCACTAGCGACACCGGGGAGCTGTTTTTT; CDR3 protein: CASTSDTGELFF
J gene: TRBJ2-5; D gene: TRBD1; V gene: TRBV2; CDR3 length: 16; clone size: .; CDR3 DNA: TGTGCCAGCACCCGAAATCGAGGGGGCGGGTCCGAGACCCAGTACTTC; CDR3 protein: CASTRNRGGGSETQYF
J gene: TRBJ2-7; D gene: .; V gene: TRBV7-6; CDR3 length: 17; clone size: .; CDR3 DNA: TGTGCCAGCAGCTTAGCGGGGCAGGGCGCTAGCTCCTACGAGCAGTACTTC; CDR3 protein: CASSLAGQGASSYEQYF
J gene: TRBJ1-6; D gene: TRBD1; V gene: TRBV11-2; CDR3 length: 18; clone size: few; CDR3 DNA: TGTGCCAGCAGCCAACCCACAGGGGCGAGCTCCTATAATTCACCCCTCCACTTT; CDR3 protein: CASSQPTGASSYNSPLHF
J gene: TRBJ1-2; D gene: .; V gene: TRBV18; CDR3 length: 14; clone size: few; CDR3 DNA: TGTGCCAGCTCACGTCAATTGGGTAACTATGGCTACACCTTC; CDR3 protein: CASSRQLGNYGYTF
J gene: TRBJ2-7; D gene: TRBD1; V gene: TRBV9; CDR3 length: 15; clone size: few; CDR3 DNA: TGTGCCAGCAGCCCTCGGGACAGCAAACCCTACGAGCAGTACTTC; CDR3 protein: CASSPRDSKPYEQYF
J gene: TRBJ1-2; D gene: .; V gene: TRBV5-5; CDR3 length: 14; clone size: .; CDR3 DNA: TGTGCCAGCAGCTTGGCCCGGATTAACTATGGCTACACCTTC; CDR3 protein: CASSLARINYGYTF
J gene: TRBJ2-7; D gene: TRBD1; V gene: TRBV27; CDR3 length: 14; clone size: .; CDR3 DNA: TGTGCCAGCAGACCCCTACAGGGGGAGAACGAGCAGTACTTC; CDR3 protein: CASRPLQGENEQYF
J gene: TRBJ2-7; D gene: .; V gene: TRBV27; CDR3 length: 13; clone size: .; CDR3 DNA: TGTGCCAGCAGTTTATCCCCCGATTACGAGCAGTACTTC; CDR3 protein: CASSLSPDYEQYF
J gene: TRBJ2-2; D gene: .; V gene: TRBV19; CDR3 length: 15; clone size: .; CDR3 DNA: TGTGCCAGTAGTCGCGCGACATCGAACGCCGGGGAGCTGTTTTTT; CDR3 protein: CASSRATSNAGELFF
J gene: TRBJ1-4; D gene: .; V gene: TRBV5-1; CDR3 length: 14; clone size: .; CDR3 DNA: TGCGCCAGCAGCCGGGGGTCGGCTAATGAAAAACTGTTTTTT; CDR3 protein: CASSRGSANEKLFF
J gene: TRBJ2-2; D gene: .; V gene: TRBV4-3; CDR3 length: 15; clone size: .; CDR3 DNA: TGCGCCAGCAGCCAAGATACAGGGAACACCGGGGAGCTGTTTTTT; CDR3 protein: CASSQDTGNTGELFF
J gene: TRBJ2-6; D gene: TRBD1; V gene: TRBV30; CDR3 length: 17; clone size: .; CDR3 DNA: TGTGCCTGGGGCCGGGACAGGGTTTCGGCTGGGGCCAACGTCCTGACTTTC; CDR3 protein: CAWGRDRVSAGANVLTF
J gene: TRBJ2-7; D gene: .; V gene: TRBV29-1; CDR3 length: 15; clone size: .; CDR3 DNA: TGCAGCGTTGAATATGGGGGGGCGTACTCCTACGAGCAGTACTTC; CDR3 protein: CSVEYGGAYSYEQYF
J gene: TRBJ2-7; D gene: .; V gene: TRBV6-5; CDR3 length: 14; clone size: once; CDR3 DNA: TGTGCCAGCAGTCGGAGGGGATCTAACTACGAGCAGTACTTC; CDR3 protein: CASSRRGSNYEQYF
J gene: TRBJ1-1; D gene: .; V gene: TRBV6-4; CDR3 length: 13; clone size: few; CDR3 DNA: TGTGCCAGCAGTTCCCGTGAGAACACTGAAGCTTTCTTT; CDR3 protein: CASSSRENTEAFF
J gene: TRBJ1-6; D gene: .; V gene: TRBV28; CDR3 length: 16; clone size: .; CDR3 DNA: TGTGCCAGCAGTTTCCGGAACAGAAACCATAATTCACCCCTCCACTTT; CDR3 protein: CASSFRNRNHNSPLHF
J gene: TRBJ1-5; D gene: .; V gene: TRBV7-9; CDR3 length: 13; clone size: .; CDR3 DNA: TGTGCCAGCACTCTGGGGGGGGATCAGCCCCAGCATTTT; CDR3 protein: CASTLGGDQPQHF
J gene: TRBJ2-7; D gene: .; V gene: TRBV11-2; CDR3 length: 13; clone size: .; CDR3 DNA: TGTGCCAGCAGCTTAGTAGGGGCCCACGAGCAGTACTTC; CDR3 protein: CASSLVGAHEQYF
J gene: TRBJ1-5; D gene: .; V gene: TRBV4-1; CDR3 length: 14; clone size: .; CDR3 DNA: TGCGCCAGCAGCCGAACAGGTGTTGGGCAGCCCCAGCATTTT; CDR3 protein: CASSRTGVGQPQHF
J gene: TRBJ2-6; D gene: .; V gene: TRBV19; CDR3 length: 14; clone size: .; CDR3 DNA: TGTGCCAGTAGTCCCCTCTCTGGGGCCAACGTCCTGACTTTC; CDR3 protein: CASSPLSGANVLTF
J gene: TRBJ2-7; D gene: .; V gene: TRBV5-1; CDR3 length: 15; clone size: .; CDR3 DNA: TGCGCCAGCAGCTTGGGAGGGGCCAGCTCCTACGAGCAGTACTTC; CDR3 protein: CASSLGGASSYEQYF
J gene: TRBJ2-2; D gene: .; V gene: TRBV5-4; CDR3 length: 16; clone size: .; CDR3 DNA: TGTGCCAGCAGCTTGGTCCCGGGAACGAACACCGGGGAGCTGTTTTTT; CDR3 protein: CASSLVPGTNTGELFF
J gene: TRBJ1-6; D gene: .; V gene: TRBV6-1; CDR3 length: 14; clone size: .; CDR3 DNA: TGTGCCAGCAGTCCGGACCCCCCGGGGACACCCCTCCACTTT; CDR3 protein: CASSPDPPGTPLHF
J gene: TRBJ2-7; D gene: TRBD2; V gene: TRBV4-2; CDR3 length: 16; clone size: .; CDR3 DNA: TGTGCCAGCAGCCAAGAGGTAGCGGGGGGAACCTACGAGCAGTACTTC; CDR3 protein: CASSQEVAGGTYEQYF
J gene: TRBJ2-2; D gene: TRBD1; V gene: TRBV9; CDR3 length: 14; clone size: .; CDR3 DNA: TGTGCCAGCAGCGTACGGACAGGACCCGGGGAGCTGTTTTTT; CDR3 protein: CASSVRTGPGELFF
J gene: TRBJ1-5; D gene: .; V gene: TRBV6-6; CDR3 length: 12; clone size: .; CDR3 DNA: TGTGCCAGCAGTTACTCCGGTCAGCCCCAGCATTTT; CDR3 protein: CASSYSGQPQHF
J gene: TRBJ1-4; D gene: .; V gene: TRBV2; CDR3 length: 12; clone size: .; CDR3 DNA: TGTGCCAGCGTGGCAACTAATGAAAAACTGTTTTTT; CDR3 protein: CASVATNEKLFF